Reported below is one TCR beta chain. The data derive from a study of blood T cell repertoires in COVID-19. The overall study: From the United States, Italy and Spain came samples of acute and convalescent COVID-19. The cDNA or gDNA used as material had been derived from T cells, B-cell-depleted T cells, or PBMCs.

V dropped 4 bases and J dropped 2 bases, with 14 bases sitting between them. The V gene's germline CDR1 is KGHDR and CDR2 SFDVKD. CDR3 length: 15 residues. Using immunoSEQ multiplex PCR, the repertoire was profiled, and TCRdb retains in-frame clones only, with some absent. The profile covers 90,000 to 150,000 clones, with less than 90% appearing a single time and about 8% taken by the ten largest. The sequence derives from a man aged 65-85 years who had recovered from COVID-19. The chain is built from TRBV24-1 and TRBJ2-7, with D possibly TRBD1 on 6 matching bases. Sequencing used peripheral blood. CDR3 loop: CATSDEGDGAYEQYF. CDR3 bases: TGTGCCACCAGTGACGAGGGGGATGGGGCCTACGAGCAGTACTTC.